The 31 T cell receptor beta chains given below trace back to one sample, sequenced in a study of T cells in Graves' hyperthyroidism and ophthalmopathy. The investigators amplified TCR beta CDR3 regions from RNA transcripts. HTBI primers drove first-round RT-PCR of the TCR CDR3. TCRdb processed the multiplex PCR reads anew with MiXCR; each CDR3 protein has one entry. The repertoire holds 700,000 or so distinct CDR3 sequences, with roughly 15% as singletons. The material sequenced was blood. These receptors originate from a woman in her 50s with Graves' ophthalmopathy.

This clonotype showed up many times. The V gene is TRBV7-8, the J gene TRBJ1-5; a possible D gene is TRBD1 (5 bases). This CDR3 region has 17 residues. Trimming took off 3 bases at V and 1 base at J, with 16 bases between the two ends. CDR1 and CDR2 from the germline V gene are SGHVS and FQNEAQ. CDR3 DNA: TGTGCCAGCAGCTTGCGAGGGGAGGTTTTGAGCAATCAGCCCCAGCATTTT. Protein product: CASSLRGEVLSNQPQHF.

The chain links TRBV18 to TRBJ2-7; 7 nucleotides align to TRBD2. The germline gives CDR1 KGHSH, CDR2 LQKENI. With V trimmed by 6 bases and J by 9 bases, 8 bases remained unmatched. This CDR3 has 12 residues. Written as DNA, the CDR3 is TGTGCCAGCTCCCGGACTAGTAGCGGGCAGTACTTC. It encodes CASSRTSSGQYF.

This clonotype was seen a handful of times. V usage is TRBV6-1 and J usage is TRBJ2-1, with 9 bases lining up with TRBD1. Per germline, CDR1 MNHNS and CDR2 SASEGT. J gave up 6 bases and V 5 bases, and 8 bases lay outside the gene matches. This CDR3 is 15 amino acids long. The CDR3 bases are TGTGCCAGCAGTACCACAGGGGGCGCTTTCAATGAGCAGTTCTTC. Protein sequence: CASSTTGGAFNEQFF.

This clonotype occurred many times. The CDR3 DNA is TGCGCCAGCAGCTTGGCCACGGAAAACAAAGCCTACGAGCAGTACTTC. Its protein is CASSLATENKAYEQYF. The V and J genes are TRBV5-1 and TRBJ2-7; D call uncertain. This CDR3 contains 16 residues. With 0 bases removed from V and 2 bases from J, the gap between germline ends came to 15 bases. Per the germline V gene, CDR1 is SGHRS and CDR2 is YFSETQ.

This clonotype came up a few times. The rearrangement joins TRBV19 to TRBJ2-1; 7 bases fit TRBD2. With 7 bases clipped from V and 4 bases from J, the junction kept 13 bases outside the gene matches. The germline V gene encodes CDR1 LNHDA and CDR2 SQIVND (reference sequence). The CDR3 covers 16 residues. In nucleotides, the CDR3 is TGTGCCAGTACCCCTGACGGGGCTAGCGGTTACAATGAGCAGTTCTTC. Protein: CASTPDGASGYNEQFF.

DNA of the CDR3: TGTGCCAGCTCACCACCGGGAGTAAAGGCCTACGAGCAGTACTTC. Translation: CASSPPGVKAYEQYF. The genes are TRBV18 and TRBJ2-7; TRBD2 is a possible D gene (5 bases). Deletions cut 0 bases from V and 2 bases from J, with 11 bases between. This CDR3 has 15 amino acids. The germline CDR1 and CDR2 sequences are KGHSH and LQKENI. Using reference TRBV18 and TRBJ2-7 for the parts outside the CDR3, the full variable domain is NAGVMQNPRHLVRRRGQEARLRCSPMKGHSHVYWYRQLPEEGLKFMVYLQKENIIDESGMPKERFSAEFPKEGPSILRIQQVVRGDSAAYFCASSPPGVKAYEQYFGPGTRLTVT.

This chain joins TRBV12-3 or TRBV12-4 and TRBJ1-5; D call uncertain. Trimming removed 3 bases at V and 5 bases at J, with 8 bases between. The CDR3 runs 13 residues. This chain's CDR3 is CASSFVTDQPQHF. Written as DNA, the CDR3 is TGTGCCAGCAGTTTCGTAACGGATCAGCCCCAGCATTTT.

This clonotype was detected many times. V and J are TRBV12-3 or TRBV12-4 and TRBJ1-4; D gene ambiguous. This CDR3 comprises 15 residues. The V end was cut by 2 bases, the J end by 3 bases, with 10 bases between. CDR3 DNA: TGTGCCAGCAGTTTATTGGGAGTGGCTAATGAAAAACTGTTTTTT. Amino acid sequence: CASSLLGVANEKLFF.

This clonotype occurred a few times. The chain uses TRBV18 and TRBJ2-7, with 9 nucleotides matching TRBD1. The CDR3 is 16 residues long. V lost 2 bases to trimming and J lost 2 bases; unmatched junction nucleotides: 7. Germline-derived CDR1 and CDR2 are KGHSH and LQKENI. The CDR3 here is CASSPNPTGGTYEQYF. The DNA for the CDR3 is TGTGCCAGCTCACCAAACCCAACAGGGGGCACCTACGAGCAGTACTTC.

This clonotype turned up a few times. The chain recombines TRBV18 with TRBJ2-7; 7 bases match TRBD1. CDR1 is KGHSH, CDR2 LQKENI, per germline. V lost 3 bases and J lost 0; bases outside the gene matches: 5. This CDR3 is 15 amino acids long. CDR3 residues: CASSPIQGPSYEQYF. In DNA, the CDR3 is TGTGCCAGCTCACCGATACAGGGGCCCTCCTACGAGCAGTACTTC.

This clonotype was seen ten or more times. This chain uses TRBV7-9 with TRBJ1-1; tentative D call: TRBD1 (6 bases). The CDR3 covers 14 residues. V lost 3 bases to trimming and J lost 2 bases, with 10 bases between them. CDR1 and CDR2 (germline): SEHNR, FQNEAQ (reference sequence). The CDR3 bases are TGTGCCAGCAGCTTGGGACAAATAAACACTGAAGCTTTCTTT. The encoded protein is CASSLGQINTEAFF.

A few counts support this clonotype. The rearrangement uses TRBV4-2 and TRBJ2-3; D is unclear. V was shortened by 0 bases and J by 0 bases, with 10 bases between the two germline ends. This CDR3 comprises 16 residues. CDR1 LGHNA and CDR2 YNFKEQ come from the germline V gene. CDR3 sequence (DNA): TGTGCCAGCAGCCAAGAGGCCACCTCTAGCACAGATACGCAGTATTTT. This translates into CASSQEATSSTDTQYF.

The rearrangement joins TRBV12-3 or TRBV12-4 to TRBJ1-5, with 8 bases aligning to TRBD1. The ends lost 1 base at V and 6 bases at J; junction bases unmatched: 2. The CDR3 is 14 residues long. CDR3 loop: CASSLETGVQPQHF. The CDR3 nucleotides read TGTGCCAGCAGTTTAGAGACAGGGGTTCAGCCCCAGCATTTT.

There are many counts of this clonotype. The chain joins TRBV20-1 to TRBJ2-7; no firm D call. This CDR3 comprises 12 residues. The germline V and J ends were trimmed by 3 bases and 3 bases, with 9 bases remaining between them. Per the germline V gene, CDR1 is DFQATT and CDR2 is SNEGSKA (reference sequence). In DNA form, the CDR3 reads TGCAGTGCTAGTGCAGGAGACTACGAGCAGTACTTC. Translating it yields CSASAGDYEQYF.

The V gene is TRBV28, the J gene TRBJ1-2, with TRBD1 matching over 11 bases. Germline V lookup: CDR1 MDHEN, CDR2 SYDVKM. J gave up 3 bases and V 3 bases, and 6 bases lay outside the gene matches. The CDR3 consists of 16 residues. Here the CDR3 reads CASSFLRDRGYYGYTF. CDR3 bases: TGTGCCAGCAGTTTCCTCCGGGACAGGGGGTACTATGGCTACACCTTC.

This clonotype was seen at least ten times. The CDR3 DNA is TGTGCCTGGAGTACCGACAGCGTACTCTCCTACGAGCAGTACTTC. Protein product: CAWSTDSVLSYEQYF. The V call is TRBV30, the J call TRBJ2-7; the D gene is possibly TRBD1 (5 bases). The V end lost 2 bases, the J end lost 0 bases, and 14 bases lay between the germline ends. This CDR3 has 15 residues. Germline CDR1 is GTSNPN and CDR2 is SVGIG (reference sequence).

This clonotype was seen a handful of times. The chain combines TRBV7-8 with TRBJ1-3; 10 bases are shared with TRBD1. The CDR3 contains 15 residues. Germline CDR1 is SGHVS and CDR2 is FQNEAQ. With 1 base clipped from V and 8 bases from J, the junction kept 5 bases outside the gene matches. The CDR3 sequence is CASSLGRQGADTIYF. The CDR3 region has the DNA TGTGCCAGCAGCTTAGGGCGACAGGGGGCGGACACCATATATTTT.

This clonotype was seen ten or more times. V and J are TRBV28 and TRBJ2-7, with 11 bases fitting TRBD1. The V segment lost 10 bases and the J segment 4 bases; nucleotides outside the gene matches: 18. This CDR3 has 17 residues. Germline loops: CDR1 MDHEN, CDR2 SYDVKM. CDR3 bases: TGTGCCACTAAACCTTACACCGGGACAGGGGGTAGTTACGAGCAGTACTTC. Its translation: CATKPYTGTGGSYEQYF.

This clonotype has ten or more counts. DNA of the CDR3: TGTGCCAGCAGTTACAGGATTAACACCGGGGAGCTGTTTTTT. It is translated as CASSYRINTGELFF. The chain uses TRBV28 and TRBJ2-2; D may be TRBD1 (5 bases). Per germline, CDR1 MDHEN and CDR2 SYDVKM. Trimming pared 4 bases from V and 2 bases from J, leaving 8 bases between. This CDR3 has 14 residues.

The chain links TRBV29-1 to TRBJ2-4, with TRBD2 identical over 7 bases. V lost 3 bases to trimming and J lost 8 bases; unmatched junction nucleotides: 13. CDR3 length equals 15 residues. Germline CDR1 SQVTM, CDR2 ANQGSEA. CDR3 nucleotides: TGCAGCGTTGAGCGGATGGGAGGGGTTGGCGACATTCAGTACTTC. Translated: CSVERMGGVGDIQYF.

About this clonotype itself: One base away lies a much larger clone, so this may be a sequencing read error. The chain is built from TRBV20-1 and TRBJ2-7, with D perhaps TRBD1 (6 bases). Germline V gene sequence: CDR1 DFQATT, CDR2 SNEGSKA (reference sequence). This CDR3 region has 14 residues. Trimming stripped 6 bases from V and 6 bases from J, with 21 bases between. CDR3 in DNA: TGCAGTGCCGGACGGGCAGGGGATAACTCCGAGCAGTACTTC. Protein product: CSAGRAGDNSEQYF.

This clonotype was detected ten times or more. The chain is built from TRBV7-2 and TRBJ2-5; 8 bases map to TRBD2. Germline assignment: CDR1 SGHTA and CDR2 FQGNSA. This CDR3 is 16 amino acids long. Trimming removed 1 base from V and 7 bases from J; junction bases left unmatched: 11. In DNA, the CDR3 is TGTGCCAGCAGCTTAGATCCAGCGGGAGTAGGCGGGACCCAGTACTTC. This gives the protein CASSLDPAGVGGTQYF.

This clonotype was recorded only once. This may be a read error, as it is one base from a much larger clone. Given the absence of the conserved phenylalanine or tryptophan at the CDR3 end, a read error is likely. The chain recombines TRBV7-9 with TRBJ2-7; 7 bases agree with TRBD2. The CDR3 is 15 residues long. Germline assignment: CDR1 SEHNR and CDR2 FQNEAQ (reference sequence). V gave up 2 bases and J gave up 7 bases; unmatched junction bases: 11. The CDR3: CASSLNPREAGEQYL. In nucleotides, the CDR3 is TGTGCCAGCAGCTTAAACCCCCGGGAGGCGGGGGAGCAGTACCTC.

About this clonotype: A much larger clone sits a single nucleotide away, making a read error possible. Written as DNA, the CDR3 is TGTGTCAGCAGCCAAGAAGGACTAGCGGATTCCCGATCCTACAATGAGCAGTTCTTC. It specifies CVSSQEGLADSRSYNEQFF. The J gene is TRBJ2-1, the V gene TRBV3-2; whether TRBD2, the table's D call, matches the DNA was not checked. TRBV3-2 constitutes a pseudogene. CDR3 length: 19 residues.

For this clonotype: One junction end disagrees with the germline gene, perhaps due to a read error. The chain combines TRBV2 with TRBJ2-7; D call uncertain. The CDR3 length is 14 residues. CDR1 is SNHLY and CDR2 is FYNNEI in the germline V gene. Here the CDR3 DNA reads TGTGCCAGCGAATTCGGAAGGGCCTCCAACGAGCAGTACTTC. Residues: CASEFGRASNEQYF.

This chain joins TRBV30 and TRBJ2-2; D is uncertain. V was pared by 3 bases and J by 3 bases, with 5 bases between. This CDR3 comprises 12 residues. CDR1 and CDR2 from the germline V gene are GTSNPN and SVGIG (reference sequence). CDR3 loop: CAWSVDTGELFF. In nucleotides, the CDR3 is TGTGCCTGGAGCGTGGACACCGGGGAGCTGTTTTTT.

This clonotype was counted ten times or more. The rearrangement uses TRBV20-1 and TRBJ2-1, with 7 positions matching TRBD2. The CDR3 is made up of 14 amino acids. Trimming took 2 bases from V and 4 from J; bases not matched to a gene: 5. Per germline, CDR1 DFQATT and CDR2 SNEGSKA (reference sequence). CDR3 sequence: CSARRGSSYNEQFF. The CDR3 nucleotides read TGCAGTGCTAGACGCGGGAGTTCGTACAATGAGCAGTTCTTC.

The rearrangement joins TRBV20-1 to TRBJ1-6, with D unclear. This CDR3 has 13 residues. The germline gives CDR1 DFQATT, CDR2 SNEGSKA (reference sequence). V was trimmed by 0 bases and J by 10 bases, leaving 10 bases between them. Written as DNA, the CDR3 is TGCAGTGCTAGAGAAGGACTTCTCTCACCCCTCCACTTT. Translation gives CSAREGLLSPLHF.

At least ten counts were recorded for this clonotype. V and J are TRBV7-9 and TRBJ1-1, with TRBD1 as a possible D gene (6 bases). With 5 bases removed from V and 4 bases from J, the gap between germline ends came to 17 bases. The germline gives CDR1 SEHNR, CDR2 FQNEAQ (reference sequence). The CDR3 consists of 15 residues. This CDR3 is CASSPTRGEITEAFF. The DNA of the CDR3 is TGTGCCAGCAGCCCTACCAGGGGTGAGATCACTGAAGCTTTCTTT. The full variable domain, in which reference TRBV7-9 and TRBJ1-1 provide the parts outside the CDR3, is DTGVSQNPRHKITKRGQNVTFRCDPISEHNRLYWYRQTLGQGPEFLTYFQNEAQLEKSRLLSDRFSAERPKGSFSTLEIQRTEQGDSAMYLCASSPTRGEITEAFFGQGTRLTVV.

This clonotype occurred many times. This chain connects TRBV7-8 to TRBJ2-7; D not certain. V was clipped by 4 bases and J by 7 bases, with 20 bases between them. This CDR3 spans 15 amino acids. Germline V gives CDR1 SGHVS, CDR2 FQNEAQ. CDR3 DNA sequence: TGTGCCAGCAGCTCTCGACGGAGCGAGCACCTAGAGCAGTACTTC. Amino acids: CASSSRRSEHLEQYF.

This clonotype was seen repeatedly, ten times or more. The chain joins TRBV6-2 or TRBV6-3 to TRBJ2-1; 10 bases match TRBD2. In germline, CDR1 is MNHEY, CDR2 SVGEGT. V lost 1 base and J lost 4; bases outside the gene matches: 4. The CDR3 runs to 16 residues. CDR3 nucleotides: TGTGCCAGCAGTTACTTCGGACTAGCGGTATACAATGAGCAGTTCTTC. The encoded protein is CASSYFGLAVYNEQFF.